The following is a TCR beta chain sequence with its context. V was pared by 6 bases and J by 3 bases, with 18 bases between. Germline V CDR1 and CDR2: MNHEY, SMNVEV (reference sequence). This CDR3 is built from 16 residues. These data are taken from a study of technical replicates of blood from a few donors. The protocol was immunoSEQ multiplex PCR, while the TCRdb copy is restricted to in-frame clones and leaves out a portion. Seen here are under 90,000 clones, more than 95% observed once, and the top ten hold approximately 0.15%. The origin of this receptor is a human donor in good health. Sequencing input: T cells isolated from PBMCs. J is TRBJ1-5 and V is TRBV27, with D perhaps matching TRBD1 (6 bases). CDR3 loop: CASRLGGGFDNQPQHF. The CDR3 DNA sequence: TGTGCCAGCAGATTGGGAGGGGGTTTTGACAATCAGCCCCAGCATTTT.